This is a list of T cell receptor beta chains from one sample in a study of blood T cells in healthy people across ages. TCRdb re-derived calls from the 5' RACE reads in MiXCR, one entry per CDR3 protein. Counted here are a few hundred thousand distinct CDR3 sequences, roughly a quarter occurring once; the ten biggest clones make up approximately 4%. The same sample was also studied in work on T cells of mothers and their children.

The sample was blood. Receptors were obtained from a boy aged 2 to 10 in good health. Both conserved end residues are part of each CDR3.

v_call,cdr3_length,cdr3_aa
TRBV12-3/TRBV12-4,15,CASSPTLTIGDIQYF
TRBV9,13,CASSAGLDNEQFF
TRBV11-2,18,CASSLDMGLAGFQETQYF
TRBV29-1,12,CSVATGAGGYTF
TRBV5-1,14,CASSNGEPNEKLFF
TRBV7-2,13,CASTSTSGETQYF
TRBV7-3,15,CASSSRGTGRETQYF
TRBV7-9,15,CASSASGGDTDTQYF
TRBV5-1,18,CASSLETSGRISGETQYF
TRBV12-3/TRBV12-4,14,CASSAQGAAEKLFF
TRBV27,14,CASMGSFASDGYTF
TRBV6-7,14,CASSYWTEQETQYF
TRBV28,16,CASSALAGKATDTQYF
TRBV12-3/TRBV12-4,17,CASSLWGGKGSYNEQFF
TRBV18,16,CASSPRPGKRGETQYF
TRBV7-2,15,CASSVTSGPLVEQYF
TRBV20-1,14,CSARDTARSYEQYF
TRBV6-6,16,CASSYSLGGDTGELFF
TRBV29-1,13,CSVWTGVNTEAFF
TRBV4-3,16,CASSQIGTGPNSPLHF
TRBV12-3/TRBV12-4,14,CASSSGAYSYEQYF
TRBV29-1,13,CSSSRFDSNEQFF
TRBV20-1,15,CSAAGTGGSTYEQYF
TRBV29-1,12,CSVGGRGYEQYF
TRBV4-1,15,CASKGAGGGTDTQYF
TRBV7-2,13,CASSYPSGYEQYF
TRBV12-3/TRBV12-4,12,CASSFPGKEQFF
TRBV7-8,18,CASSLRLAGGPPLETQYF
TRBV20-1,15,CSARESGRRTGELFF
TRBV11-2,16,CASSLNIAGGRETQYF
TRBV12-3/TRBV12-4,14,CASSLSLDGEKLFF